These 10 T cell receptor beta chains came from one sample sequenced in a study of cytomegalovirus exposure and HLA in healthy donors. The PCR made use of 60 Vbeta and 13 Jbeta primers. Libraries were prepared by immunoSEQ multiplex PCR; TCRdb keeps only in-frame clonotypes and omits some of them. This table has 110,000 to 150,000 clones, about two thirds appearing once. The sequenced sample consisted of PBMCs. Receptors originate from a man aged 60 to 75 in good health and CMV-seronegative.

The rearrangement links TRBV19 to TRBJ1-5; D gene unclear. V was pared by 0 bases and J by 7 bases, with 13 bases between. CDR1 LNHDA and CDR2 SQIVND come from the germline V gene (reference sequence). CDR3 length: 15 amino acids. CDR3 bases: TGTGCCAGTAGTATAGACGAGGGAATGGTGCAGCCCCAGCATTTT. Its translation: CASSIDEGMVQPQHF.

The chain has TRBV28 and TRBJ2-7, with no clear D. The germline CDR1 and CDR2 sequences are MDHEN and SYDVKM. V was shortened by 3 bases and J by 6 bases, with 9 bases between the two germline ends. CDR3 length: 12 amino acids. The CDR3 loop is CASSFSPGEQYF. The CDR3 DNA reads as TGTGCCAGCAGTTTCTCTCCCGGCGAGCAGTACTTC.

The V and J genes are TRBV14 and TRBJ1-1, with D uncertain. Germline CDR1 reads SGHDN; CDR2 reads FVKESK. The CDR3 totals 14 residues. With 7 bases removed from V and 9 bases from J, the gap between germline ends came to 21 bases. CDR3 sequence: CASTSMEASSKAFF. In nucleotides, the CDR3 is TGTGCCAGCACCAGTATGGAGGCATCGAGTAAAGCTTTCTTT.

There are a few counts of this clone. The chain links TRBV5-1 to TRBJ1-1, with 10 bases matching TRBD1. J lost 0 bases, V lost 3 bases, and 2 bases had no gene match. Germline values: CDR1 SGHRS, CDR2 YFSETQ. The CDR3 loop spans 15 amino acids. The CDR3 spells CASSSTGGVNTEAFF. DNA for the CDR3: TGCGCCAGCAGCTCGACAGGGGGCGTGAACACTGAAGCTTTCTTT. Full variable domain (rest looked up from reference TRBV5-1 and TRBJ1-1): KAGVTQTPRYLIKTRGQQVTLSCSPISGHRSVSWYQQTPGQGLQFLFEYFSETQRNKGNFPGRFSGRQFSNSRSEMNVSTLELGDSALYLCASSSTGGVNTEAFFGQGTRLTVV.

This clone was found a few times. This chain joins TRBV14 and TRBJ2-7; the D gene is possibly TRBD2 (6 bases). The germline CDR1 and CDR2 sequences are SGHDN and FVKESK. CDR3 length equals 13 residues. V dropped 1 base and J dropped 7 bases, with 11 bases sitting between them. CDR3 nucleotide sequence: TGTGCCAGCAGCCAAGTCCCGGAGGGGGAGCAGTACTTC. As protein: CASSQVPEGEQYF.

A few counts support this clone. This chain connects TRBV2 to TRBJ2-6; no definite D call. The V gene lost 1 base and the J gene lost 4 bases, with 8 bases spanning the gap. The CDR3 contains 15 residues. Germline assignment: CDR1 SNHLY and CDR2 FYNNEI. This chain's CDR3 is CASSEDFPGANVLTF. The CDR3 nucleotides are TGTGCCAGCAGTGAAGACTTTCCCGGGGCCAACGTCCTGACTTTC.

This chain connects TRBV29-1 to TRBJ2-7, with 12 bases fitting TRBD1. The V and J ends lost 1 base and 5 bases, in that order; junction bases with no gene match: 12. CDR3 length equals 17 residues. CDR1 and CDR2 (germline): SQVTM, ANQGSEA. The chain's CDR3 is CSVEGGLPGQGADEQYF. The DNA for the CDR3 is TGCAGCGTTGAAGGGGGATTACCGGGACAGGGGGCTGACGAGCAGTACTTC.

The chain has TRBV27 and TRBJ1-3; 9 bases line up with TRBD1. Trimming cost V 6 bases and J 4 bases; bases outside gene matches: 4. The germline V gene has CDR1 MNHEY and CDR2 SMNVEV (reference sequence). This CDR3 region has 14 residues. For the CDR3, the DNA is TGTGCCAGCAGCCTGGGACAGGGAGGAAACACCATATATTTT. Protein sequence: CASSLGQGGNTIYF.

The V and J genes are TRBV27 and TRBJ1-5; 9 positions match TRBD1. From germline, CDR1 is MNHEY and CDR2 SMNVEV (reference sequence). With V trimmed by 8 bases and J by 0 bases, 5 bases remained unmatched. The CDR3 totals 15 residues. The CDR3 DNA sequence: TGTGCCAGCCGACCGGGACAGGGTAGCAATCAGCCCCAGCATTTT. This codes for CASRPGQGSNQPQHF.

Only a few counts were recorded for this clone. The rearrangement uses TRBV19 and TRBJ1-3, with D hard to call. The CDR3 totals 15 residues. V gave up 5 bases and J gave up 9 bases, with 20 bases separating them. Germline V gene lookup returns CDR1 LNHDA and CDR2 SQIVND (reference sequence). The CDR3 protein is CASSQPHGRGGTIYF. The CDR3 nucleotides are TGTGCCAGTAGTCAACCCCACGGACGTGGAGGCACCATATATTTT.